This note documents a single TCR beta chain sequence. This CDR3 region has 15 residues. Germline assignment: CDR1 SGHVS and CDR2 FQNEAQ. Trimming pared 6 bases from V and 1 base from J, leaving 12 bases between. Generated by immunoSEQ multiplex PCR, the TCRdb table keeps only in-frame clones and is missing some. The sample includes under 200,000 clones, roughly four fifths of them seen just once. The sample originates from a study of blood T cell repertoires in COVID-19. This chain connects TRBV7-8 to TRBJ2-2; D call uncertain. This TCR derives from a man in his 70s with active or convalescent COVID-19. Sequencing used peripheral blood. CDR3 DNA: TGTGCCAGCAGTGATAAAAGACTGAACACCGGGGAGCTGTTTTTT. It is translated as CASSDKRLNTGELFF.